Listed here are 18 T cell receptor beta chains from one sample, sequenced in a study of cytomegalovirus exposure and HLA in healthy donors. The protocol was immunoSEQ multiplex PCR, while the TCRdb copy is restricted to in-frame clones and leaves out a portion. This sample has 250,000 to 300,000 clones; 80% to 90% occur once, and the top ten carry approximately 1%. Sequenced input: PBMCs. The receptors here all came from a young woman in good health and CMV-seronegative.

This chain uses TRBV4-3 with TRBJ1-5, with D uncertain. This CDR3 is 15 amino acids long. The germline V gene has CDR1 LGHNA and CDR2 YSLEER. V lost 0 bases and J 3 bases, leaving 9 bases between the germline ends. The CDR3 spells CASSQDHSPNQPQHF. Here the CDR3 DNA reads TGCGCCAGCAGCCAAGATCACTCGCCCAATCAGCCCCAGCATTTT.

CDR3 DNA sequence: TGCGCCAGCAGCTATAGACAGGGGAACATTGAAAAACTGTTTTTT. Translated: CASSYRQGNIEKLFF. This chain uses TRBV5-1 with TRBJ1-4; 8 bases are shared with TRBD1. V lost 3 bases and J lost 7; bases outside the gene matches: 8. The germline V gene encodes CDR1 SGHRS and CDR2 YFSETQ. The CDR3 covers 15 residues. Together with reference TRBV5-1 and TRBJ1-4, the CDR3 gives the full variable domain: KAGVTQTPRYLIKTRGQQVTLSCSPISGHRSVSWYQQTPGQGLQFLFEYFSETQRNKGNFPGRFSGRQFSNSRSEMNVSTLELGDSALYLCASSYRQGNIEKLFFGSGTQLSVL.

The chain joins TRBV6-1 to TRBJ2-5; D call uncertain. The V gene lost 4 bases and the J gene lost 5 bases, with 11 bases spanning the gap. The V gene's germline CDR1 is MNHNS and CDR2 SASEGT. The length of the CDR3 is 13 residues. CDR3 region: CASSARLRETQYF. As DNA, the CDR3 is TGTGCCAGCAGTGCCAGGTTAAGGGAGACCCAGTACTTC.

This clone appeared once. The chain carries TRBV2 and TRBJ1-4; 9 bases map to TRBD1. The V gene's germline CDR1 is SNHLY and CDR2 FYNNEI. This CDR3 has 14 residues. V was clipped by 7 bases and J by 7 bases; unmatched bases: 7. The CDR3 coding sequence is TGTGCCAGCAACCCGGGACAGGGAGGTGAAAAACTGTTTTTT. This translates into CASNPGQGGEKLFF.

V gene TRBV11-3 combines with J gene TRBJ2-7; TRBD2 matches at 7 bases. J lost 3 bases, V lost 1 base, and 12 bases had no gene match. This CDR3 spans 17 amino acids. CDR1 is SGHNT and CDR2 is YENEEA in the germline V gene. In DNA, the CDR3 is TGTGCCAGCAGCTTAGTTGGCCACCGGGACTACTACTACGAGCAGTACTTC. It is translated as CASSLVGHRDYYYEQYF.

The chain carries TRBV19 and TRBJ2-7; D might be TRBD1 (6 bases). Germline V CDR1 and CDR2: LNHDA, SQIVND (reference sequence). V lost 4 bases to trimming and J lost 5 bases, with 12 bases between them. This CDR3 region has 13 residues. The CDR3 protein is CASSNTGYDEQYF. Here the CDR3 DNA reads TGTGCCAGTAGTAACACAGGGTACGACGAGCAGTACTTC.

The rearrangement uses TRBV4-1 and TRBJ2-7; D possibly corresponds to TRBD1 (6 bases). This CDR3 is 15 amino acids long. Germline V CDR1 and CDR2: MGHRA, YSYEKL. Trimming left V 1 base short and J 7 bases short, with 17 bases between. CDR3 protein: CASSQGGQGIREQYF. In DNA, the CDR3 is TGCGCCAGCAGCCAAGGGGGGCAGGGGATACGTGAGCAGTACTTC.

This clone was detected only a few times. The genes are TRBV30 and TRBJ2-7, with a possible D match to TRBD2 (5 bases). The V and J ends lost 5 bases and 2 bases respectively, with 10 bases between them. The CDR3 loop spans 12 amino acids. Looked up from germline, CDR1 is GTSNPN and CDR2 is SVGIG (reference sequence). This CDR3 reads CAWSRGAYEQYF. CDR3 nucleotide sequence: TGTGCCTGGTCTCGGGGTGCCTACGAGCAGTACTTC.

The V and J genes are TRBV4-1 and TRBJ2-7, with D unresolved. V gave up 5 bases and J gave up 1 base, with 9 bases separating them. CDR3 length: 13 amino acids. Per germline, CDR1 MGHRA and CDR2 YSYEKL. In DNA, the CDR3 is TGCGCCAGCAGCTACGGGTTTTCCTACGAGCAGTACTTC. This translates into CASSYGFSYEQYF.

A note on this clone: This sample also contains other DNA sequences that code for the same CDR3. V is TRBV7-2 and J is TRBJ1-2; 9 bases line up with TRBD1. The length of the CDR3 is 13 residues. V dropped 4 bases and J dropped 6; count of bases not matched to a gene: 3. CDR1 SGHTA and CDR2 FQGNSA come from the germline V gene. Here the CDR3 DNA reads TGTGCCAGCAGCTCCGACAGGGGGAATGGCTACACCTTC. This gives the protein CASSSDRGNGYTF.

The chain carries TRBV6-5 and TRBJ2-1; 10 positions match TRBD2. The trim removed 2 bases at V and 7 bases at J, leaving 5 bases unmatched. CDR3 size: 15 residues. Per germline, CDR1 MNHEY and CDR2 SVGAGI. In DNA form, the CDR3 reads TGTGCCAGCAGTTACCAGCGGGGGGGCCAGAATGAGCAGTTCTTC. Translated: CASSYQRGGQNEQFF.

J is TRBJ2-5 and V is TRBV7-3, with 8 bases identical to TRBD2. The trim removed 6 bases at V and 5 bases at J, leaving 5 bases unmatched. Per the germline V gene, CDR1 is SGHTA and CDR2 is FQGTGA. CDR3 length: 13 residues. The CDR3 loop reads CASSVAGWETQYF. CDR3 in DNA: TGTGCCAGCAGTGTAGCGGGGTGGGAGACCCAGTACTTC.

The J gene is TRBJ2-3, the V gene TRBV4-3, with D perhaps TRBD2 (5 bases). The CDR3 length is 15 residues. Germline CDR1 and CDR2: LGHNA and YSLEER. Trimming pared 1 base from V and 5 bases from J, leaving 13 bases between. This CDR3 is CASSQARVRGDTQYF. The DNA of the CDR3 is TGCGCCAGCAGCCAAGCTAGGGTTCGGGGAGATACGCAGTATTTT.

The CDR3 loop reads CASSLLVGTGGEEQFF. Here the CDR3 DNA reads TGTGCCAGCAGCCTCCTCGTCGGGACAGGGGGCGAGGAGCAGTTCTTC. This chain links TRBV7-2 with TRBJ2-1; 12 bases fit TRBD1. J gave up 10 bases and V 5 bases, and 12 bases lay outside the gene matches. There are 16 residues in the CDR3. Germline-derived CDR1 and CDR2 are SGHTA and FQGNSA.

This chain uses TRBV27 with TRBJ1-1; the match to TRBD1 covers 7 bases. This CDR3 spans 16 amino acids. In germline, CDR1 is MNHEY, CDR2 SMNVEV (reference sequence). With V trimmed by 6 bases and J by 0 bases, 10 bases remained unmatched. The CDR3 here is CASRLTGHLMNTEAFF. The CDR3 nucleotides are TGTGCCAGCAGGTTGACAGGGCACCTCATGAACACTGAAGCTTTCTTT.

The V call is TRBV19, the J call TRBJ1-5; perhaps TRBD1 as D (5 bases). Germline V gene sequence: CDR1 LNHDA, CDR2 SQIVND (reference sequence). Trimming shortened V by 5 bases and J by 9 bases, and 11 bases separated the two germline ends. The CDR3 has 12 residues. The CDR3 is CASSLQAGPQHF. CDR3 DNA sequence: TGTGCCAGTAGTCTACAGGCAGGGCCCCAGCATTTT. Full variable domain (rest looked up from reference TRBV19 and TRBJ1-5): DGGITQSPKYLFRKEGQNVTLSCEQNLNHDAMYWYRQDPGQGLRLIYYSQIVNDFQKGDIAEGYSVSREKKESFPLTVTSAQKNPTAFYLCASSLQAGPQHFGDGTRLSIL.

The chain has TRBV5-6 and TRBJ2-1, with 7 bases that match TRBD2. The CDR3 sequence is 15 residues long. Germline V CDR1 and CDR2: SGHDT, YYEEEE. Unmatched junction bases numbered 8, after V lost 4 bases and J lost 4 bases. CDR3 bases: TGTGCCAGCAGCAGGGGACTACTTACTTACAATGAGCAGTTCTTC. It is translated as CASSRGLLTYNEQFF.

This chain uses TRBV5-1 with TRBJ2-7; TRBD2 is a possible D gene (6 bases). CDR3 size: 16 residues. Germline V gene sequence: CDR1 SGHRS, CDR2 YFSETQ. With 0 bases removed from V and 0 bases from J, the gap between germline ends came to 13 bases. In DNA, the CDR3 is TGCGCCAGCAGCTTGGACGGGGGAGTGACCTCCTACGAGCAGTACTTC. Translation: CASSLDGGVTSYEQYF.